This T cell receptor beta chain was identified in a study of cytomegalovirus exposure and HLA in healthy donors. Trimming took 2 bases from V and 7 from J; bases not matched to a gene: 8. Germline V gene lookup returns CDR1 SNHLY and CDR2 FYNNEI. The CDR3 totals 15 residues. 60 Vbeta and 13 Jbeta primers were used in PCR. Assay: immunoSEQ multiplex PCR; the TCRdb copy retains only in-frame clones and omits some. The sample shows about 100,000 clones, about four fifths of them seen only once. This receptor was identified in an older woman in good health and CMV-seropositive. Material for sequencing was PBMCs. The chain joins TRBV2 to TRBJ1-3; 7 nucleotides line up with TRBD1. The chain's CDR3 is CASSERQGLWNTIYF. For the CDR3, the DNA is TGTGCCAGCAGTGAACGACAGGGCCTGTGGAACACCATATATTTT.